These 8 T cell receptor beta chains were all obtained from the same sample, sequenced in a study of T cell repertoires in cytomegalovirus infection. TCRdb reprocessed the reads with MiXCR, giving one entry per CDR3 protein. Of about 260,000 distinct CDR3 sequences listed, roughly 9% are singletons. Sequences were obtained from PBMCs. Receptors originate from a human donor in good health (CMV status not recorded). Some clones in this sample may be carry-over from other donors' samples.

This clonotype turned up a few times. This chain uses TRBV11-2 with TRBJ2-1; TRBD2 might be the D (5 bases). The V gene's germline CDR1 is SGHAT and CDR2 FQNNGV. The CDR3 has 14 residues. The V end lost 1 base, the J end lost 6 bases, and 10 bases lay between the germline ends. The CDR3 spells CASSLGSSSNEQFF. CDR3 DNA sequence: TGTGCCAGCAGCTTAGGATCTAGCAGCAATGAGCAGTTCTTC.

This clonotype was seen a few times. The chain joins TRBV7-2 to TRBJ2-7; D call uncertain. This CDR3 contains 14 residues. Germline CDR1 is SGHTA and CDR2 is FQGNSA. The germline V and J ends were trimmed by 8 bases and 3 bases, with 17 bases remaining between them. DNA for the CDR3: TGTGCCAGCGCTGGGAACTACCCCCTCTACGAGCAGTACTTC. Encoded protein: CASAGNYPLYEQYF. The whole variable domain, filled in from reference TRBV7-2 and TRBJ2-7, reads GAGVSQSPSNKVTEKGKDVELRCDPISGHTALYWYRQSLGQGLEFLIYFQGNSAPDKSGLPSDRFSAERTGGSVSTLTIQRTQQEDSAVYLCASAGNYPLYEQYFGPGTRLTVT.

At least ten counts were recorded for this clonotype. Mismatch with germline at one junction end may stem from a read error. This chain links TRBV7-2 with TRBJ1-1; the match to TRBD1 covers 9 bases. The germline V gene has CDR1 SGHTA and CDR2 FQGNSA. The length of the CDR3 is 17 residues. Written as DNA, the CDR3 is TGTGCCAGCAGCCTGGCCGGACAGGGGAGCGTGAACGCTGAAGCTTTCTTT. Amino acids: CASSLAGQGSVNAEAFF. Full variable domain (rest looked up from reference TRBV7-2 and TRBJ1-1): GAGVSQSPSNKVTEKGKDVELRCDPISGHTALYWYRQSLGQGLEFLIYFQGNSAPDKSGLPSDRFSAERTGGSVSTLTIQRTQQEDSAVYLCASSLAGQGSVNAEAFFGQGTRLTVV.

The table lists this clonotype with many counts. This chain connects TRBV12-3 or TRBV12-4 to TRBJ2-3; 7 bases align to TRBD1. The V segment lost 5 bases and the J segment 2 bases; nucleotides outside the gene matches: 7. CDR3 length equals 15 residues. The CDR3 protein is CASSLGQAPTDTQYF. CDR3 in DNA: TGTGCCAGCAGTCTAGGACAGGCCCCCACAGATACGCAGTATTTT.

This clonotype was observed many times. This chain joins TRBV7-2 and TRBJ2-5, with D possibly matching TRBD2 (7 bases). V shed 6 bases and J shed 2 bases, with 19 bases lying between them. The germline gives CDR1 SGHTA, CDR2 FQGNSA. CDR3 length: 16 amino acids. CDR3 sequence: CASSSRGGPGQETQYF. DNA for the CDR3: TGTGCCAGCAGTTCGAGGGGGGGTCCAGGACAAGAGACCCAGTACTTC.

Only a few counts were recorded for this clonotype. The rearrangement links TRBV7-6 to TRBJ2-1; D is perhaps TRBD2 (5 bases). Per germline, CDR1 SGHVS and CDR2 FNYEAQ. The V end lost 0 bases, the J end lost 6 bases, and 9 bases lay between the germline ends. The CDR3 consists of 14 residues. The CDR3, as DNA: TGTGCCAGCAGCTTAGCGAGGGCGTTCAATGAGCAGTTCTTC. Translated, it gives CASSLARAFNEQFF.

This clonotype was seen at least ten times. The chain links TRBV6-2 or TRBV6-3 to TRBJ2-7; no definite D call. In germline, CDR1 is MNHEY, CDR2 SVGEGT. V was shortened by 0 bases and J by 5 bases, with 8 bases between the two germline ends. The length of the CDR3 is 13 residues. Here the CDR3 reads CASSYSWRHEQYF. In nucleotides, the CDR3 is TGTGCCAGCAGTTACTCCTGGAGACACGAGCAGTACTTC.

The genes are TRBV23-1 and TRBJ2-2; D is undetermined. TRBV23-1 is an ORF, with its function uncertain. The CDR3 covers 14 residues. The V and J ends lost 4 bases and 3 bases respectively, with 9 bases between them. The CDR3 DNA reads TGCGCCAGCAGTCGGAAACAGCACACCGGGGAGCTGTTTTTT. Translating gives CASSRKQHTGELFF.